The T cell receptor beta chain described here comes from a study of blood T cell repertoires in COVID-19. Under the authors' procedure: The authors estimated nucleated cell counts from reference gene primer amplification. The repertoire was sequenced with immunoSEQ multiplex PCR; TCRdb's copy has only in-frame clones and lacks some. The DNA was the basis for D and trimming; V, J and clone size are from that table. The data contain roughly 180,000 clones, 75% to 90% of them singletons. In germline, CDR1 is LNHDA, CDR2 SQIVND (reference sequence). The CDR3 length is 15 residues. The junction had 8 bases not matched to a gene; V was cut back by 6 bases and J by 3 bases.

The sequencing sample was made of peripheral blood. This clonotype originated in a man aged 65-85 years with active or convalescent COVID-19. The V gene is TRBV19, the J gene TRBJ2-7, with 10 bases fitting TRBD1. The CDR3 reads CASSPGWDRGYEQYF. The CDR3 DNA reads as TGTGCCAGTAGCCCGGGTTGGGACAGGGGCTACGAGCAGTACTTC.